A selection of T cell receptor beta chains follows, all from one sample in a study of OX40 agonist ivuxolimab in advanced cancers. Assay used: immunoSEQ multiplex PCR; TCRdb lists only in-frame clones, some missing. The sample yields over 60,000 clones, roughly 80% seen once. Here the sequenced sample was CD4+ or CD8+ T cells sorted from blood, taken in a trial of the OX40 agonist ivuxolimab. The receptors stem from an adult with an advanced solid tumor such as melanoma, head and neck, liver or kidney cancer. The CDR3 runs from the conserved cysteine through the conserved F or W. D genes are given only for firm matches. Where a row states a size, it is once, few, many or the class of an expanded clone; other rows omit it.

cdr3_length: 12; clone_size: .; j_call: TRBJ2-1; v_call: TRBV7-3; d_call: .; cdr3_aa: CASTRLDNEQFF; cdr3_nt: TGTGCCAGCACGCGCTTAGACAATGAGCAGTTCTTC
cdr3_length: 16; clone_size: .; j_call: TRBJ2-1; v_call: TRBV9; d_call: .; cdr3_aa: CASSEERSGSYNEQFF; cdr3_nt: TGTGCCAGCAGCGAGGAACGCTCCGGCTCCTACAATGAGCAGTTCTTC
cdr3_length: 14; clone_size: .; j_call: TRBJ2-1; v_call: TRBV7-8; d_call: .; cdr3_aa: CASSLVGSDNEQFF; cdr3_nt: TGTGCCAGCAGCTTAGTGGGTAGCGACAATGAGCAGTTCTTC
cdr3_length: 13; clone_size: .; j_call: TRBJ1-1; v_call: TRBV11-1; d_call: .; cdr3_aa: CASSLSGGTEAFF; cdr3_nt: TGTGCCAGCAGCTTATCCGGGGGCACTGAAGCTTTCTTT
cdr3_length: 16; clone_size: .; j_call: TRBJ2-3; v_call: TRBV27; d_call: .; cdr3_aa: CASTPPGLHNRGGQYF; cdr3_nt: TGTGCCAGCACCCCCCCGGGACTTCACAACCGGGGAGGGCAGTATTTT
cdr3_length: 15; clone_size: .; j_call: TRBJ2-5; v_call: TRBV19; d_call: .; cdr3_aa: CASSIAADTLETQYF; cdr3_nt: TGTGCCAGTAGTATAGCGGCCGACACTTTAGAGACCCAGTACTTC
cdr3_length: 17; clone_size: .; j_call: TRBJ2-2; v_call: TRBV18; d_call: .; cdr3_aa: CASSPSIRGGNTGELFF; cdr3_nt: TGTGCCAGCTCACCATCGATTAGGGGGGGCAACACCGGGGAGCTGTTTTTT
cdr3_length: 13; clone_size: .; j_call: TRBJ2-3; v_call: TRBV18; d_call: TRBD1; cdr3_aa: CASSPGQDITQYF; cdr3_nt: TGTGCCAGCTCTCCGGGACAGGACATTACGCAGTATTTT
cdr3_length: 12; clone_size: .; j_call: TRBJ1-5; v_call: TRBV5-6; d_call: .; cdr3_aa: CASSYLNQPQHF; cdr3_nt: TGTGCCAGCAGCTATCTCAATCAGCCCCAGCATTTT
cdr3_length: 14; clone_size: .; j_call: TRBJ2-1; v_call: TRBV27; d_call: .; cdr3_aa: CASSLDGYYNEQFF; cdr3_nt: TGTGCCAGCAGTTTAGATGGTTACTACAATGAGCAGTTCTTC
cdr3_length: 15; clone_size: .; j_call: TRBJ1-5; v_call: TRBV6-5; d_call: .; cdr3_aa: CASSPQSLLGQPQHF; cdr3_nt: TGTGCCAGCAGTCCCCAGTCGCTCTTGGGGCAGCCCCAGCATTTT
cdr3_length: 12; clone_size: few; j_call: TRBJ2-5; v_call: TRBV29-1; d_call: TRBD1; cdr3_aa: CSVLTRQGTQYF; cdr3_nt: TGCAGCGTTCTAACCCGACAGGGAACCCAGTACTTC
cdr3_length: 13; clone_size: .; j_call: TRBJ2-7; v_call: TRBV5-1; d_call: .; cdr3_aa: CASGNQGTGEQYF; cdr3_nt: TGCGCCAGCGGAAACCAGGGGACTGGGGAGCAGTACTTC
cdr3_length: 16; clone_size: .; j_call: TRBJ2-2; v_call: TRBV5-1; d_call: TRBD1; cdr3_aa: CASSLVGTGFTGELFF; cdr3_nt: TGCGCCAGCAGCTTGGTCGGGACAGGGTTCACCGGGGAGCTGTTTTTT
cdr3_length: 13; clone_size: .; j_call: TRBJ1-1; v_call: TRBV19; d_call: .; cdr3_aa: CASSSTGRTEAFF; cdr3_nt: TGTGCCAGTAGTTCCACAGGGAGAACTGAAGCTTTCTTT
cdr3_length: 13; clone_size: .; j_call: TRBJ1-4; v_call: TRBV18; d_call: .; cdr3_aa: CASSPTVGEKLFF; cdr3_nt: TGTGCCAGCTCACCGACCGTGGGTGAAAAACTGTTTTTT
cdr3_length: 12; clone_size: .; j_call: TRBJ1-2; v_call: TRBV5-8; d_call: .; cdr3_aa: CASSLRNYGYTF; cdr3_nt: TGTGCCAGCAGCTTGCGGAACTATGGCTACACCTTC